This T cell receptor (beta chain) was sequenced in a study of T cell repertoires in cytomegalovirus infection (dated by TCRdb to between 2018 and 2021). Some background on the complete study: The HLA type of each donor mattered for the analysis, because public TCR beta signatures pointed to carriage of CMV infection along with the matching HLA type. Broader findings and caveats from the paper: The ex vivo response was dominated by HLA-C-restricted CMV-specific TCR beta clonotypes, and the single most frequent clonotype in two of eight donors was supplied by these HLA-C-restricted clonotypes. In both this cohort and an independent cohort of several hundred donors, the cumulative frequency of public TCR beta family members distinguished carriers of CMV infection plus the relevant HLA type.

The run used an Illumina HiSeq 1500. TCRdb reran the public reads through fastp at Q25 and MiXCR, keeping productive beta chains. Under each unique CDR3 protein, matching rows form one entry showing the most common genes and DNA. For this sample there are 500,000 to 600,000 distinct CDR3 sequences; approximately 15% appear just once. The ten largest make up roughly a quarter of the sample. This clonotype came up a few times. Its cognate antigen has yet to be identified. The input lacks base qualities; no much larger clone sits a single base away. Compared with germline, V lacks 3 bases and J lacks 2 bases; bases without a gene match: 8. The CDR3 runs 17 amino acids, cysteine and phenylalanine included. Only the CDR3 portion is preserved as DNA: 51 bases, with reading frame beginning at the first base. As encoded in the germline V gene (reference sequence), CDR1 is LGHDT while CDR2 is YNNKEL.

The V and J segments used are TRBV3-1 and TRBJ2-1; the central 9 bases match TRBD1. The TCR sequence derives from a human donor in good health (CMV status not recorded). Some clones in this sample may be carry-over from other donors' samples. Material for sequencing was CD8+ T cells from PBMCs. The CDR3 region has the sequence CASSHTRTGVAYNEQFF. The nucleotide sequence reads TGTGCCAGCAGCCATACCCGGACAGGGGTAGCCTACAATGAGCAGTTCTTC.